A single sample is the source of the 9 T cell receptor beta chains below, sequenced in a study of spatial heterogeneity in lung cancer. TCRdb independently ran MiXCR on the 5' RACE reads; one entry per CDR3 protein. The sample holds about 2,800 distinct CDR3 sequences; 5.5% to 7% are singletons and the top ten take 16%. Time point specified: sample taken at primary tumor resection. The sample was normal lung tissue next to the tumor, taken at surgery. These TCRs come from a male donor with early-stage non-small cell lung cancer.

This clonotype was recorded at least ten times. The chain links TRBV29-1 to TRBJ2-1; 8 bases map to TRBD1. In germline, CDR1 is SQVTM, CDR2 ANQGSEA. There are 13 residues in the CDR3. J was trimmed by 6 bases and V by 7 bases; bases with no gene match: 8. CDR3 DNA: TGCAGCGGCATGACAGGGGAGGCCAATGAGCAGTTCTTC. Translating it yields CSGMTGEANEQFF.

The chain links TRBV4-1 to TRBJ2-5, with 9 bases matching TRBD1. J was trimmed by 4 bases and V by 3 bases; bases with no gene match: 9. The CDR3 loop spans 16 amino acids. Germline assignment: CDR1 MGHRA and CDR2 YSYEKL. The CDR3 region is CASSQALGQGAETQYF. The CDR3 region has the DNA TGCGCCAGCAGCCAGGCTCTGGGACAGGGAGCAGAGACCCAGTACTTC.

This clonotype came up many times. This chain connects TRBV11-2 to TRBJ1-2; the D gene is possibly TRBD1 (5 bases). CDR1 is SGHAT and CDR2 is FQNNGV in the germline V gene. The CDR3 covers 16 residues. Trimming removed 5 bases at V and 0 bases at J, with 16 bases between. The CDR3 region has the DNA TGTGCCAGCAGCCTTATGATCGACAGCTCTAACTATGGCTACACCTTC. It encodes CASSLMIDSSNYGYTF.

This clonotype was observed at least ten times. This chain links TRBV20-1 with TRBJ2-2; TRBD2 aligns across 9 bases. The V gene end was trimmed by 3 bases and the J gene end by 1 base; junction bases not matched to a gene: 6. The length of the CDR3 is 16 residues. The V gene's germline CDR1 is DFQATT and CDR2 SNEGSKA (reference sequence). The CDR3 DNA is TGCAGTGCTAGTGGTGCTAGCGGGGTGAACACCGGGGAGCTGTTTTTT. This encodes CSASGASGVNTGELFF.

This clonotype is labeled as medium-sized. This chain links TRBV13 with TRBJ2-1; 11 bases agree with TRBD2. The CDR3 spans 14 residues. Unmatched junction bases numbered 5, after V lost 5 bases and J lost 8 bases. CDR1 is PRHDT and CDR2 is FYEKMQ in the germline V gene (reference sequence). The CDR3 loop is CASSLTSGEDEQFF. In DNA form, the CDR3 reads TGTGCCAGCAGCCTGACTAGCGGGGAGGATGAGCAGTTCTTC.

This clonotype was seen a single time. Germline and junction disagree at one end, which may indicate a read error. This sequence joins TRBV5-5 and TRBJ2-5; TRBD2 agrees at 11 bases. Germline loops: CDR1 SGHKS, CDR2 YYEKEE (reference sequence). This CDR3 comprises 17 residues. CDR3 nucleotide sequence: TGTGCTAGCAGCTTGGGGGTACTAGCGGGAGCGGAAGAGACCCAGTACTTC. Translated: CASSLGVLAGAEETQYF.

This clonotype is labeled as medium-sized. The chain combines TRBV29-1 with TRBJ2-7; possibly TRBD1 for D (6 bases). Trimming cost V 2 bases and J 0 bases, with 14 bases left between them. Germline CDR1 SQVTM, CDR2 ANQGSEA. CDR3 length: 15 residues. The CDR3 sequence: CSVEITQGSSYEQYF. The CDR3 coding sequence is TGCAGCGTTGAAATCACCCAGGGGTCCTCCTACGAGCAGTACTTC.

There are many counts of this clonotype. The chain is built from TRBV10-3 and TRBJ2-3, with 7 nucleotides matching TRBD1. CDR1 ENHRY and CDR2 SYGVKD come from the germline V gene. The CDR3 is 13 amino acids. With 10 bases clipped from V and 6 bases from J, the junction kept 10 bases outside the gene matches. The CDR3 region is CASRDRAMDTQYF. The DNA for the CDR3 is TGTGCCAGCCGGGACAGAGCCATGGATACGCAGTATTTT.

The CDR3 protein is CASSAAGGIGELFF. CDR3 nucleotides: TGTGCCAGCAGCGCAGCTGGAGGCATCGGGGAGCTGTTTTTT. The rearrangement joins TRBV7-3 to TRBJ2-2, with a weak D call TRBD2 (5 bases). Germline V gives CDR1 SGHTA, CDR2 FQGTGA. The CDR3 runs to 14 residues. The V end lost 5 bases, the J end lost 7 bases, and 14 bases lay between the germline ends.